The 9 T cell receptor beta chains below all came from one sample that was sequenced in a study of PD-1 blockade in classical Hodgkin lymphoma. Here immunoSEQ multiplex PCR was the method, and the copy in TCRdb shows in-frame clones only, minus some. The sample shows 43,000 or so clones, about 77% of them seen only once. This sample's time point: cycle 4 day 1 (C4D1), after more than five weeks of nivolumab. Patients all relapsed after autologous stem cell transplantation, and there was variation in brentuximab vedotin exposure. This specimen was peripheral blood mononuclear cells (PBMCs), taken before the fourth cycle of nivolumab. The receptor source for this set is a human donor with classical Hodgkin lymphoma.

The J gene is TRBJ2-7, the V gene TRBV11-3, with D unclear. Germline assignment: CDR1 SGHNT and CDR2 YENEEA. Trimming left V 5 bases short and J 3 bases short, with 5 bases between. This CDR3 contains 11 residues. In DNA form, the CDR3 reads TGTGCCAGCAGCAAGCACTACGAGCAGTACTTC. Its protein is CASSKHYEQYF.

This chain connects TRBV28 to TRBJ1-1; the D gene is possibly TRBD1 (6 bases). The germline CDR1 and CDR2 sequences are MDHEN and SYDVKM. The V and J ends lost 7 bases and 5 bases respectively, with 17 bases between them. The CDR3 sequence is 14 residues long. CDR3 nucleotides: TGTGCCAGCATCACCCCAGGGGAAGGGACTGAAGCTTTCTTT. It specifies CASITPGEGTEAFF.

Written as DNA, the CDR3 is TGTGCCAGCAGTTACGGCGGCTACCGGGGCACTGAAGCTTTCTTT. Amino acids: CASSYGGYRGTEAFF. This chain links TRBV6-5 with TRBJ1-1; D gene ambiguous. V gave up 2 bases and J gave up 4 bases, with 14 bases separating them. The germline V gene encodes CDR1 MNHEY and CDR2 SVGAGI. This CDR3 contains 15 residues.

This clone was picked up one time. The chain joins TRBV28 to TRBJ2-7; D gene ambiguous. The CDR3 is made up of 14 amino acids. Deletions cut 3 bases from V and 6 bases from J, with 15 bases between. Germline V CDR1 and CDR2: MDHEN, SYDVKM. This chain's CDR3 is CASSFGYRLGEQYF. The CDR3 DNA reads TGTGCCAGCAGTTTCGGTTATAGGCTCGGCGAGCAGTACTTC.

The rearrangement uses TRBV5-6 and TRBJ2-7; weak D call: TRBD2 (5 bases). This CDR3 comprises 12 residues. Germline loops: CDR1 SGHDT, CDR2 YYEEEE. V lost 8 bases and J 6 bases, leaving 15 bases between the germline ends. The CDR3 nucleotides read TGTGCCAGTAGCCCGGGCGGGTTCGAGCAGTACTTC. Protein product: CASSPGGFEQYF.

This rearrangement joins TRBV2 to TRBJ2-1; perhaps TRBD1 as D (6 bases). The CDR3 contains 16 residues. Germline loops: CDR1 SNHLY, CDR2 FYNNEI. V lost 9 bases and J 0 bases, leaving 18 bases between the germline ends. CDR3 protein: CASGGHRLNSYNEQFF. CDR3 bases: TGTGCCAGTGGGGGACACCGGCTTAACTCCTACAATGAGCAGTTCTTC.

This rearrangement joins TRBV30 to TRBJ1-2; TRBD1 might be the D (6 bases). V was pared by 8 bases and J by 0 bases, with 10 bases between. Germline V gene sequence: CDR1 GTSNPN, CDR2 SVGIG (reference sequence). CDR3 length equals 12 residues. CDR3 loop: CAGGRTNYGYTF. Written as DNA, the CDR3 is TGTGCCGGGGGCAGGACTAACTATGGCTACACCTTC.

The genes are TRBV9 and TRBJ1-1, with 9 bases fitting TRBD1. Looked up from germline, CDR1 is SGDLS and CDR2 is YYNGEE. The J segment lost 0 bases and the V segment lost 2 bases, leaving 8 bases of the junction unmatched. This CDR3 region has 17 residues. The CDR3 nucleotides read TGTGCCAGCAGCGTCCGGACAGGGGCCGGGTTGAACACTGAAGCTTTCTTT. Translation: CASSVRTGAGLNTEAFF.

The table lists this clone with a few counts. The J gene is TRBJ2-1, the V gene TRBV5-1, with TRBD1 matching over 12 bases. Trimming removed 1 base from V and 6 bases from J; junction bases left unmatched: 11. The CDR3 is made up of 18 amino acids. Germline-derived CDR1 and CDR2 are SGHRS and YFSETQ. CDR3 DNA sequence: TGCGCCAGCAGCTTGCAAAATACCGGGACAGGGGGCCGCAATGAGCAGTTCTTC. It translates to CASSLQNTGTGGRNEQFF.